The 26 T cell receptor beta chains below were found in one sample sequenced in a study of PD-1 and CTLA-4 blockade in melanoma. Profiling relied on immunoSEQ multiplex PCR, and the TCRdb table lists in-frame clones only, not all of them. The table lists fewer than 20,000 clones, approximately 70% of them singletons. Specimen: CD8+ T cells from peripheral blood, collected from a patient given anti-PD-1 treatment. Source of these receptors: a human donor with melanoma.

The chain employs TRBV27 and TRBJ2-7; D unclear. CDR3 length: 14 amino acids. Germline values: CDR1 MNHEY, CDR2 SMNVEV (reference sequence). The V gene lost 0 bases and the J gene lost 2 bases, with 8 bases spanning the gap. The CDR3 DNA sequence: TGTGCCAGCAGTTTATCGCCAGGTACCTACGAGCAGTACTTC. Its protein is CASSLSPGTYEQYF.

This rearrangement joins TRBV6-5 to TRBJ1-6, with D possibly TRBD1 on 6 matching bases. The germline CDR1 and CDR2 sequences are MNHEY and SVGAGI. Trimming left V 2 bases short and J 5 bases short, with 7 bases between. This CDR3 comprises 14 residues. The CDR3 nucleotides read TGTGCCAGCAGTTACCGACAGGATAATTCACCCCTCCACTTT. Protein sequence: CASSYRQDNSPLHF.

The chain carries TRBV28 and TRBJ1-6; 8 bases match TRBD1. The J segment lost 3 bases and the V segment lost 3 bases, leaving 1 base of the junction unmatched. The germline V gene encodes CDR1 MDHEN and CDR2 SYDVKM. There are 15 residues in the CDR3. The CDR3 is CASSFDRGYNSPLHF. The CDR3 DNA sequence: TGTGCCAGCAGTTTCGACAGGGGCTATAATTCACCCCTCCACTTT.

The chain carries TRBV6-1 and TRBJ1-2, with a tentative D call TRBD1 (5 bases). Germline CDR1 is MNHNS and CDR2 is SASEGT. The length of the CDR3 is 15 residues. Trimming cost V 2 bases and J 4 bases, with 14 bases left between them. CDR3 region: CASSELSGLGYGYTF. The CDR3 coding sequence is TGTGCCAGCAGTGAATTGTCAGGGCTTGGCTATGGCTACACCTTC.

The chain links TRBV12-3 or TRBV12-4 to TRBJ2-1; D gene ambiguous. The length of the CDR3 is 12 residues. V was shortened by 10 bases and J by 1 base, with 8 bases between the two germline ends. CDR3 protein: CAILGSYNEQFF. The CDR3 region has the DNA TGTGCCATCCTAGGGTCCTACAATGAGCAGTTCTTC.

The V call is TRBV11-3, the J call TRBJ2-6; D gene ambiguous. CDR1 and CDR2 from the germline V gene are SGHNT and YENEEA. V was cut by 6 bases and J by 1 base, with 19 bases left in between. The CDR3 covers 18 residues. The CDR3 here is CASRKPAELPSGANVLTF. The CDR3 DNA reads TGTGCCAGCAGGAAGCCGGCAGAATTACCATCTGGGGCCAACGTCCTGACTTTC.

The CDR3 DNA is TGTGCCAGCAGCTTGGGGACGTGGGAGCAGTACTTC. Its translation: CASSLGTWEQYF. This chain connects TRBV7-9 to TRBJ2-7; D tentatively fits TRBD1 or TRBD2 (5 bases each). V lost 3 bases and J 7 bases, leaving 10 bases between the germline ends. Germline CDR1 reads SEHNR; CDR2 reads FQNEAQ (reference sequence). CDR3 length: 12 residues.

The chain is built from TRBV29-1 and TRBJ2-7, with unresolved D. Trimming stripped 3 bases from V and 3 bases from J, with 15 bases between. Germline values: CDR1 SQVTM, CDR2 ANQGSEA. CDR3 length: 14 amino acids. The CDR3 bases are TGCAGCGTTGAGGGTCCCCCGGCAGACTACGAGCAGTACTTC. Amino acids: CSVEGPPADYEQYF.

This clone was seen a few times. The chain is built from TRBV10-3 and TRBJ2-1; D ambiguous. The V gene lost 6 bases and the J gene lost 7 bases, with 19 bases spanning the gap. CDR1 is ENHRY, CDR2 SYGVKD, per germline. The CDR3 consists of 15 residues. CDR3 protein: CAIRNASAGWNEQFF. The CDR3, as DNA: TGTGCCATCAGGAACGCCTCGGCAGGTTGGAATGAGCAGTTCTTC.

The chain combines TRBV5-5 with TRBJ1-1; no reliable D call. Germline lookup yields CDR1 SGHKS and CDR2 YYEKEE (reference sequence). The V end was cut by 1 base, the J end by 1 base, with 11 bases between. The length of the CDR3 is 15 residues. The CDR3 spells CASSLSGYPNTEAFF. In DNA, the CDR3 is TGTGCCAGCAGCTTGAGTGGTTACCCGAACACTGAAGCTTTCTTT.

V gene TRBV10-3 combines with J gene TRBJ2-7; perhaps TRBD2 as D (6 bases). This CDR3 region has 16 residues. Germline V gene lookup returns CDR1 ENHRY and CDR2 SYGVKD. Trimming stripped 0 bases from V and 5 bases from J, with 17 bases between. CDR3 DNA: TGTGCCATCAGTGAGTCAGGAGGGCCCCAAATCGACGAGCAGTACTTC. This codes for CAISESGGPQIDEQYF.

This clone is classed as medium-sized. The CDR3 loop is CASSIFGNSEAFF. The CDR3, as DNA: TGTGCCAGTAGTATTTTCGGGAATTCTGAAGCTTTCTTT. The rearrangement links TRBV19 to TRBJ1-1; D remains ambiguous. V shed 3 bases and J shed 6 bases, with 11 bases lying between them. This CDR3 has 13 residues. From germline, CDR1 is LNHDA and CDR2 SQIVND (reference sequence).

The J gene is TRBJ2-2, the V gene TRBV24-1; possible D gene TRBD2, 5 bases. The V gene's germline CDR1 is KGHDR and CDR2 SFDVKD. V lost 9 bases to trimming and J lost 3 bases, with 7 bases between them. The CDR3 consists of 12 residues. The CDR3 spells CATEGDTGELFF. The DNA of the CDR3 is TGTGCCACCGAGGGTGACACCGGGGAGCTGTTTTTT.

This chain connects TRBV30 to TRBJ2-7; no clear D gene. CDR1 GTSNPN and CDR2 SVGIG come from the germline V gene (reference sequence). The CDR3 contains 13 residues. The ends were cut back, 3 bases at V and 3 bases at J, with 12 bases in the middle. CDR3 nucleotides: TGTGCCTGGAGGCCAGCAGGCCTCTACGAGCAGTACTTC. It specifies CAWRPAGLYEQYF.

This clone was seen a handful of times. The chain uses TRBV4-1 and TRBJ2-3; 8 bases match TRBD1. CDR1 and CDR2 from the germline V gene are MGHRA and YSYEKL. Trimming took 5 bases from V and 0 from J; bases not matched to a gene: 7. The CDR3 covers 16 residues. In DNA, the CDR3 is TGCGCCAGCAGCTTAGGGACAGGCACTAGCACAGATACGCAGTATTTT. Its protein is CASSLGTGTSTDTQYF.

This chain joins TRBV29-1 and TRBJ2-7, with D possibly being TRBD1 (8 bases). Trimming stripped 5 bases from V and 2 bases from J, with 16 bases between. Germline CDR1 and CDR2: SQVTM and ANQGSEA. CDR3 length equals 14 residues. The CDR3 DNA follows: TGCAGCGTTACGACTACAGGGGGGGCCTACGAGCAGTACTTC. It is translated as CSVTTTGGAYEQYF.

The chain links TRBV11-3 to TRBJ2-1; 12 nucleotides align to TRBD2. V gave up 5 bases and J gave up 4 bases; unmatched junction bases: 9. Germline V gives CDR1 SGHNT, CDR2 YENEEA. This CDR3 is 17 amino acids long. CDR3 sequence (DNA): TGTGCCAGCAGCCCCCCTAGCGGGAGGGCCGGGTACAATGAGCAGTTCTTC. Its translation: CASSPPSGRAGYNEQFF. Using reference TRBV11-3 and TRBJ2-1 for the parts outside the CDR3, the full variable domain is EAGVVQSPRYKIIEKKQPVAFWCNPISGHNTLYWYLQNLGQGPELLIRYENEEAVDDSQLPKDRFSAERLKGVDSTLKIQPAELGDSAVYLCASSPPSGRAGYNEQFFGPGTRLTVL.

The rearrangement uses TRBV29-1 and TRBJ2-7, with D possibly being TRBD1 (6 bases). CDR1 SQVTM and CDR2 ANQGSEA come from the germline V gene. The CDR3 runs 13 residues. V lost 2 bases and J lost 0, with 8 bases in between. The CDR3 DNA sequence: TGCAGCGTTGAAACGGACAGCTCCTACGAGCAGTACTTC. It specifies CSVETDSSYEQYF.

This chain uses TRBV6-5 with TRBJ1-5; 7 bases agree with TRBD1. V lost 6 bases to trimming and J lost 4 bases; unmatched junction nucleotides: 9. CDR3 length equals 15 residues. Germline CDR1 and CDR2: MNHEY and SVGAGI. The CDR3 protein is CASSPKGARNQPQHF. The CDR3 region has the DNA TGTGCCAGCAGCCCCAAGGGGGCACGAAATCAGCCCCAGCATTTT.

This chain uses TRBV2 with TRBJ1-2; D remains unclear. Trimming removed 2 bases from V and 8 bases from J, with 9 bases in between. Per germline, CDR1 SNHLY and CDR2 FYNNEI. The CDR3 runs 12 residues. CDR3 bases: TGTGCCAGCAGTGAACAAGTAGTCGGCTACACCTTC. Protein: CASSEQVVGYTF.

The V gene is TRBV2, the J gene TRBJ1-1, with 8 bases fitting TRBD1. The trim removed 6 bases at V and 4 bases at J, leaving 7 bases unmatched. CDR3 length: 14 amino acids. Looked up from germline, CDR1 is SNHLY and CDR2 is FYNNEI. The chain's CDR3 is CASRSMTGATEAFF. In nucleotides, the CDR3 is TGTGCCAGCAGAAGTATGACAGGGGCCACTGAAGCTTTCTTT.

The chain employs TRBV7-9 and TRBJ2-4; tentative D call: TRBD2 (5 bases). Germline-derived CDR1 and CDR2 are SEHNR and FQNEAQ (reference sequence). The length of the CDR3 is 16 residues. The germline V and J ends were trimmed by 5 bases and 3 bases, with 17 bases remaining between them. The CDR3 loop is CASSPREGEGKNIQYF. The DNA for the CDR3 is TGTGCCAGCAGCCCCCGCGAGGGCGAGGGCAAAAACATTCAGTACTTC.

In its sample, this clone was seen once. V usage is TRBV29-1 and J usage is TRBJ1-4; possible D gene TRBD1, 5 bases. Germline CDR1 is SQVTM and CDR2 is ANQGSEA. V was clipped by 6 bases and J by 8 bases, with 13 bases between them. This CDR3 comprises 12 residues. This chain's CDR3 is CSVKGRLEKLFF. CDR3 coding DNA: TGCAGCGTCAAGGGGAGGCTCGAAAAACTGTTTTTT.

The CDR3, as DNA: TGTGCCAGCAGCTTAGCTGGTTTTGGTGAAGCTTTCTTT. Its protein product is CASSLAGFGEAFF. The chain couples TRBV7-9 to TRBJ1-1; unclear D gene. Trimming cost V 0 bases and J 7 bases, with 9 bases left between them. Germline V gene sequence: CDR1 SEHNR, CDR2 FQNEAQ (reference sequence). CDR3 length equals 13 residues. The full variable domain, with the rest looked up from reference TRBV7-9 and TRBJ1-1, is DTGVSQNPRHKITKRGQNVTFRCDPISEHNRLYWYRQTLGQGPEFLTYFQNEAQLEKSRLLSDRFSAERPKGSFSTLEIQRTEQGDSAMYLCASSLAGFGEAFFGQGTRLTVV.

The rearrangement links TRBV7-2 to TRBJ1-4; the match to TRBD1 covers 9 bases. Germline V gene sequence: CDR1 SGHTA, CDR2 FQGNSA. This CDR3 comprises 17 residues. Germline trimming cut 2 bases from V and 4 bases from J; bases unmatched to any gene: 8. The CDR3 nucleotides read TGTGCCAGCAGCTTATACTCTTCGGGACAGGGTAATGAAAAACTGTTTTTT. Protein sequence: CASSLYSSGQGNEKLFF.

The chain carries TRBV19 and TRBJ1-5; D is ambiguous. V lost 8 bases, J lost 4 bases, and 9 bases lay in between. This CDR3 has 12 amino acids. Germline loops: CDR1 LNHDA, CDR2 SQIVND (reference sequence). The CDR3: CASGIGNQPQHF. CDR3 bases: TGTGCCAGTGGAATAGGGAATCAGCCCCAGCATTTT.